This T cell receptor beta chain was found in a study of T cells in Graves' hyperthyroidism and ophthalmopathy. Study-wide results and limits: Expanded thyroid clonotypes (above 0.001) were mostly also found in blood. From stable hyperthyroidism, ophthalmopathy was set apart by a 13 V-J model.

The TCR beta CDR3 regions underwent amplification using RNA transcripts as the source. An initial round of RT-PCR targeting the TCR CDR3 relied on the HTBI primer set. TCRdb re-analysed the multiplex PCR reads in MiXCR, keeping a single row per CDR3 protein. Here the sample spans approximately 210,000 distinct CDR3 sequences, roughly 15% being singletons. This clonotype was seen at least ten times. The antigen remains unidentified. The V gene lost 7 bases and the J gene lost 1 base, with 12 bases spanning the gap. This CDR3 comprises 13 residues. The germline CDR1 and CDR2 sequences are DFQATT and SNEGSKA (reference sequence).

The chain links TRBV20-1 to TRBJ2-3; D unclear. Sequences were obtained from blood. The sequence derives from a man aged 50 to 59 with Graves' hyperthyroidism. The CDR3 reads CSGRGEGTDTQYF. In nucleotides, the CDR3 is TGCAGTGGCCGAGGAGAGGGCACAGATACGCAGTATTTT.